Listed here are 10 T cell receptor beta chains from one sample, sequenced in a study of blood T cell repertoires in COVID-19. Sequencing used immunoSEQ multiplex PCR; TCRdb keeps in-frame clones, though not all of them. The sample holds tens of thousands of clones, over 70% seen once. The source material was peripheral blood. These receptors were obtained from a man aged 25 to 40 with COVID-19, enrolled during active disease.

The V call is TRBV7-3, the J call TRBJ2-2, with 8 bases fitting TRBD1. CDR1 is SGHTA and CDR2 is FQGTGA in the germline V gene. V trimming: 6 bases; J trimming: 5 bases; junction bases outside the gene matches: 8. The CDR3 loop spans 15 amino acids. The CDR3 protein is CASSLDRASTGELFF. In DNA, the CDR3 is TGTGCCAGCAGTTTGGACAGGGCTTCTACCGGGGAGCTGTTTTTT.

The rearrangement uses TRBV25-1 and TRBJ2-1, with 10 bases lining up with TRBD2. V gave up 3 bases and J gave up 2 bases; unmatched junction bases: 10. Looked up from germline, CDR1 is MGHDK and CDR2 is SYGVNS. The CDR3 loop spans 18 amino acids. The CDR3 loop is CASSERGGLAPTYNEQFF. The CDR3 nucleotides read TGTGCCAGCAGTGAGAGGGGGGGACTAGCGCCGACCTACAATGAGCAGTTCTTC.

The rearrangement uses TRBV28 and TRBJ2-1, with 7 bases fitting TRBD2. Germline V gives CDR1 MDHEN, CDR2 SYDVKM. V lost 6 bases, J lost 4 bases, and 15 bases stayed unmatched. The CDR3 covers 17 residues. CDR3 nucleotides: TGTGCCAGCAGAAGACGTCATCGCGGGAGTTATTACAATGAGCAGTTCTTC. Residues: CASRRRHRGSYYNEQFF.

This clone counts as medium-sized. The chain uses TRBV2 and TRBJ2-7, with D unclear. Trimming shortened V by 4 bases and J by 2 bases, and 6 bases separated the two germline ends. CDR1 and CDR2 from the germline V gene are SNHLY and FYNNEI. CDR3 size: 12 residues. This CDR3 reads CASSGQAYEQYF. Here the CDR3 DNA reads TGTGCCAGCAGTGGCCAGGCCTACGAGCAGTACTTC.

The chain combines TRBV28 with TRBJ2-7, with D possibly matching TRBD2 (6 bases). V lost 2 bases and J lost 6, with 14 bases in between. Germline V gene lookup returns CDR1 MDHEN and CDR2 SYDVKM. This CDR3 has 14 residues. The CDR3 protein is CASSLVAGRGEQYF. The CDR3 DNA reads TGTGCCAGCAGTTTAGTGGCGGGACGGGGCGAGCAGTACTTC. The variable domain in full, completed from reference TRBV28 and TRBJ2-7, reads DVKVTQSSRYLVKRTGEKVFLECVQDMDHENMFWYRQDPGLGLRLIYFSYDVKMKEKGDIPEGYSVSREKKERFSLILESASTNQTSMYLCASSLVAGRGEQYFGPGTRLTVT.

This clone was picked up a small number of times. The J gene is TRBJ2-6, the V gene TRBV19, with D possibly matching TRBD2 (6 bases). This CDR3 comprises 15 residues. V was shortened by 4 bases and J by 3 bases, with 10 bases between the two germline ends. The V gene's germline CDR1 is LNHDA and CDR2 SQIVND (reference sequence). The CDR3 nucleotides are TGTGCCAGTAGTAGCGGGGATGGTGGGGCCAACGTCCTGACTTTC. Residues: CASSSGDGGANVLTF. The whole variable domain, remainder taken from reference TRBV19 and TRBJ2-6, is DGGITQSPKYLFRKEGQNVTLSCEQNLNHDAMYWYRQDPGQGLRLIYYSQIVNDFQKGDIAEGYSVSREKKESFPLTVTSAQKNPTAFYLCASSSGDGGANVLTFGAGSRLTVL.

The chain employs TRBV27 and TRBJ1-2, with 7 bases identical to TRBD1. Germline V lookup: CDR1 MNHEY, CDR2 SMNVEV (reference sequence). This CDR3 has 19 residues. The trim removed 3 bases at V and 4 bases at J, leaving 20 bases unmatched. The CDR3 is CASSLARPRQGYYTYGYTF. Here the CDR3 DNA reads TGTGCCAGCAGTTTGGCACGTCCAAGACAGGGTTATTATACCTATGGCTACACCTTC.

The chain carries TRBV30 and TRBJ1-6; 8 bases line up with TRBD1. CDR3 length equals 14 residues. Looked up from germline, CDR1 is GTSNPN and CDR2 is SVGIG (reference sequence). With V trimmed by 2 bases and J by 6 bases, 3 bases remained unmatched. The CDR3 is CAWSIQGGNSPLHF. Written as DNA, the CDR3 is TGTGCCTGGAGTATACAGGGGGGTAATTCACCCCTCCACTTT.

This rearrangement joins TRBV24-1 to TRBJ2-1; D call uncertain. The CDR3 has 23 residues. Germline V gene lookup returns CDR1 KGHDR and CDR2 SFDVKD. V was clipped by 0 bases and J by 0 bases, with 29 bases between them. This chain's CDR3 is CATSDLRVLRLWKRHLSYNEQFF. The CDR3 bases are TGTGCCACCAGTGATTTGCGGGTCCTCAGACTGTGGAAGCGCCATCTCTCCTACAATGAGCAGTTCTTC.

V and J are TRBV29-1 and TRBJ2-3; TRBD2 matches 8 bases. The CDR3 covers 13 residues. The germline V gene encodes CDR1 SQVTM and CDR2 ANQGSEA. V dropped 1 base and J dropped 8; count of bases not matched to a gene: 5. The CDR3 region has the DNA TGCAGCGTTGAAGGGAATCGGGGGGGTACGCAGTATTTT. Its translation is CSVEGNRGGTQYF.